This TCR beta chain comes out of a study of cytomegalovirus exposure and HLA in healthy donors. The CDR3 has 16 amino acids. CDR1 and CDR2 from the germline V gene are SEHNR and FQNEAQ (reference sequence). Trimming at V came to 5 bases and at J to 4 bases, leaving 12 bases not matched to a gene. Findings and limits, study-wide: CMV serostatus was the sole immune exposure information available. Likely technical artifact: a cluster of highly shared sequence variants.

For this clone: Its cognate antigen is unknown.

13 Jbeta primers and 60 Vbeta primers were used for the PCR. The protocol was immunoSEQ multiplex PCR, while the TCRdb copy is restricted to in-frame clones and leaves out a portion. The data contain under 200,000 clones, 86% of them singletons. The sequenced sample was PBMCs. The sequence derives from a woman under 40 in good health and CMV-seronegative. The gene calls are TRBV7-9 and TRBJ1-1, with 8 bases that match TRBD1. The CDR3 spells CASSPGDRFSFTEAFF. The CDR3 nucleotides are TGTGCCAGCAGCCCAGGGGACAGGTTCTCATTCACTGAAGCTTTCTTT.